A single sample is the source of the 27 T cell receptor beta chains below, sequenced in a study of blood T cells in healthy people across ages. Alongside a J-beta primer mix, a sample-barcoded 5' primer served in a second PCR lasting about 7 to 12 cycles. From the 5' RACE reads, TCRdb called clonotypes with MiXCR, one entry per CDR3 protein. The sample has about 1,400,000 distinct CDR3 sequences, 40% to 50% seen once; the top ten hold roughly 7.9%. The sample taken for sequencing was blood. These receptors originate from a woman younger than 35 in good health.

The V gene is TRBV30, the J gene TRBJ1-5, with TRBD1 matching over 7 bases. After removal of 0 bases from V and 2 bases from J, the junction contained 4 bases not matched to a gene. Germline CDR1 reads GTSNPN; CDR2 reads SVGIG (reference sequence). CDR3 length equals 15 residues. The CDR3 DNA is TGTGCCTGGAGTGTAGGGACAGCGGGCAATCAGCCCCAGCATTTT. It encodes CAWSVGTAGNQPQHF. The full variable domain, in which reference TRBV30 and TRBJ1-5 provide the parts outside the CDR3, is SQTIHQWPATLVQPVGSPLSLECTVEGTSNPNLYWYRQAAGRGLQLLFYSVGIGQISSEVPQNLSASRPQDRQFILSSKKLLLSDSGFYLCAWSVGTAGNQPQHFGDGTRLSIL.

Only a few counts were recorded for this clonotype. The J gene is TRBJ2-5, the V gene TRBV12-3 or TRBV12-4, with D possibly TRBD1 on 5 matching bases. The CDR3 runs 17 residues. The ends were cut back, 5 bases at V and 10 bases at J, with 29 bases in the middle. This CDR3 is CASSLQWGNHEREGQYF. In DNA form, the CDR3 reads TGTGCCAGCAGTCTCCAGTGGGGCAACCATGAAAGAGAAGGCCAGTACTTC.

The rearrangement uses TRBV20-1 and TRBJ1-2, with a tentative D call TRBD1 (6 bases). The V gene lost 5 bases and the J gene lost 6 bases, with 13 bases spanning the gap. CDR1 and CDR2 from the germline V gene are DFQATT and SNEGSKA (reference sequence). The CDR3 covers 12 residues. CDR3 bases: TGCAGTGCTGCCCAGGGGACTAATGGCTACACCTTC. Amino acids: CSAAQGTNGYTF.

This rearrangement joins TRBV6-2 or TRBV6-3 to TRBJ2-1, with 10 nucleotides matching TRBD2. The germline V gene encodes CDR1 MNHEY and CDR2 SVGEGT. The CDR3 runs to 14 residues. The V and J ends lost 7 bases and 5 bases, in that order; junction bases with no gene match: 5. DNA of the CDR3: TGTGCCAGCAACTCAGCGGGAGGGAACAATGAGCAGTTCTTC. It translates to CASNSAGGNNEQFF.

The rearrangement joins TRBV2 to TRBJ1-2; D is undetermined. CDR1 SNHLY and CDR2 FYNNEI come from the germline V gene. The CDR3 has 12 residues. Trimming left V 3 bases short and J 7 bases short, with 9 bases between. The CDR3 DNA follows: TGTGCCAGCAGTGAGGGTGTAGGTGGCTACACCTTC. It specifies CASSEGVGGYTF. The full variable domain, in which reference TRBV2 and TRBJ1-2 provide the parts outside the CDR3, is EPEVTQTPSHQVTQMGQEVILRCVPISNHLYFYWYRQILGQKVEFLVSFYNNEISEKSEIFDDQFSVERPDGSNFTLKIRSTKLEDSAMYFCASSEGVGGYTFGSGTRLTVV.

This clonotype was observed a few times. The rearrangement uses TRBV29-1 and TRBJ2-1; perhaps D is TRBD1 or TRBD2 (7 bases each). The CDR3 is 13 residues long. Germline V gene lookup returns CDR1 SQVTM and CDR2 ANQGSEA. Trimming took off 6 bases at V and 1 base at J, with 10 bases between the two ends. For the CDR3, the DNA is TGCAGCGTCCAGGGGGGGTCCTACAATGAGCAGTTCTTC. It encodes CSVQGGSYNEQFF.

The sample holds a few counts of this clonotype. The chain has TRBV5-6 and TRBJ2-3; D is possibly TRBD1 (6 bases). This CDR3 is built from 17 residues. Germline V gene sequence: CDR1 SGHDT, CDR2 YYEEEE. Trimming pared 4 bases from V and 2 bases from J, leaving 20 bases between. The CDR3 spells CASSLEWDTSITDTQYF. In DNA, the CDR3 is TGTGCCAGCAGCCTCGAATGGGACACCTCGATCACAGATACGCAGTATTTT. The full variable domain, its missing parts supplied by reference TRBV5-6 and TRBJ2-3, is DAGVTQSPTHLIKTRGQQVTLRCSPKSGHDTVSWYQQALGQGPQFIFQYYEEEERQRGNFPDRFSGHQFPNYSSELNVNALLLGDSALYLCASSLEWDTSITDTQYFGPGTRLTVL.

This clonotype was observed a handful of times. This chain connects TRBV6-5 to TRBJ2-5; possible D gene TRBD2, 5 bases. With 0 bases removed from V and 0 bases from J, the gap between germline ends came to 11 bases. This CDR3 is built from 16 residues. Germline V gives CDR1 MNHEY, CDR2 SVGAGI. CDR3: CASSYSFERYQETQYF. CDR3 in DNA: TGTGCCAGCAGTTACTCGTTCGAGCGGTACCAAGAGACCCAGTACTTC.

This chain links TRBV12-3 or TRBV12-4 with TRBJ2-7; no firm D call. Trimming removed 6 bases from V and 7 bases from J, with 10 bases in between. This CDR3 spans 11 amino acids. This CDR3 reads CASRSVGEQYF. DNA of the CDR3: TGTGCCAGCAGATCGGTGGGGGAGCAGTACTTC.

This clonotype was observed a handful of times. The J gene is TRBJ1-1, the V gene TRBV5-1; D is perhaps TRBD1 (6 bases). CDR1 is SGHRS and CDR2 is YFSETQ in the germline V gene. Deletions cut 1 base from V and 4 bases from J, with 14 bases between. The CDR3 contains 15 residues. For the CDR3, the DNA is TGCGCCAGCAGCTTGTTGCGGGGGCAGGGCACTGAAGCTTTCTTT. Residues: CASSLLRGQGTEAFF.

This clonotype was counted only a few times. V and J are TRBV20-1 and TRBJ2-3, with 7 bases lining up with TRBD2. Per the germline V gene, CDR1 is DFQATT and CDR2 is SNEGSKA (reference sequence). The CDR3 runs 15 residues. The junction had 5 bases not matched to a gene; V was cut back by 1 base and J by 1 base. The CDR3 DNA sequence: TGCAGTGCTAGAGCTGGCGGGGGTCGCACAGATACGCAGTATTTT. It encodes CSARAGGGRTDTQYF.

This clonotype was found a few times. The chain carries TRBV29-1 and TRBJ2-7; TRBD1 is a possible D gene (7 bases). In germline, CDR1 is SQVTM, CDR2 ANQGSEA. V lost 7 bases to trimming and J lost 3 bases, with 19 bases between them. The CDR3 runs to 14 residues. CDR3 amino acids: CSGRSGGGSYEQYF. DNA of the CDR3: TGCAGCGGGCGATCAGGGGGAGGTAGCTACGAGCAGTACTTC.

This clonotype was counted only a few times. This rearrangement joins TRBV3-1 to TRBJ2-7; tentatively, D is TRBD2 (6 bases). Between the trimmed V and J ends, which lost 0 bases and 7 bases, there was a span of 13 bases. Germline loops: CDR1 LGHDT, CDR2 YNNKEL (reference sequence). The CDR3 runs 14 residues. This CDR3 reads CASSQESGTDEQYF. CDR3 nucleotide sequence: TGTGCCAGCAGCCAAGAGTCCGGGACTGATGAGCAGTACTTC.

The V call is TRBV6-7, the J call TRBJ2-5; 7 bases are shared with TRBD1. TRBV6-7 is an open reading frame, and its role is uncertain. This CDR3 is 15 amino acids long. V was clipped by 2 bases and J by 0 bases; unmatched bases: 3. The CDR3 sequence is CASSYPGQHQETQYF. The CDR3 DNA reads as TGTGCCAGCAGTTACCCGGGACAGCACCAAGAGACCCAGTACTTC.

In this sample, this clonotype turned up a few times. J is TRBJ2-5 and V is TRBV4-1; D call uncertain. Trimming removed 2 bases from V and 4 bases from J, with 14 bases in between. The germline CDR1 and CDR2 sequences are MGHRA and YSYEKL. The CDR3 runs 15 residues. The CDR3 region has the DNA TGCGCCAGCAGCCAAATCCCCGGAGTCGGAGAGACCCAGTACTTC. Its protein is CASSQIPGVGETQYF.

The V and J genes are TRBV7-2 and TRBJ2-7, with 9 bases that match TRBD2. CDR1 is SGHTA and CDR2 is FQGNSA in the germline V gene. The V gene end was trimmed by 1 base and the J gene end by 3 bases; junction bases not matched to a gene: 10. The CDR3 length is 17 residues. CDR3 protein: CASSLVTSGWGLYEQYF. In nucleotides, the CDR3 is TGTGCCAGCAGCTTAGTAACTAGCGGGTGGGGACTCTACGAGCAGTACTTC.

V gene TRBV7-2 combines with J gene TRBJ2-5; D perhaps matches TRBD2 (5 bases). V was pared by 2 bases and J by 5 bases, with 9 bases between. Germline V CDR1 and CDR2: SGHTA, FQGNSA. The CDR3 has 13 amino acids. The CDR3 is CASSLLERETQYF. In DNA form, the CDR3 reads TGTGCCAGCAGCTTATTAGAGCGGGAGACCCAGTACTTC.

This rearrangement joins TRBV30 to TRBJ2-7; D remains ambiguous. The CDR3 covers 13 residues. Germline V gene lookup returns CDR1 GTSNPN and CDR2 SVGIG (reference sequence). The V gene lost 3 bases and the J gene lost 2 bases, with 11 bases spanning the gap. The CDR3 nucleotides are TGTGCCTGGAGCCGGCAGTTGACCTACGAGCAGTACTTC. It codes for CAWSRQLTYEQYF.

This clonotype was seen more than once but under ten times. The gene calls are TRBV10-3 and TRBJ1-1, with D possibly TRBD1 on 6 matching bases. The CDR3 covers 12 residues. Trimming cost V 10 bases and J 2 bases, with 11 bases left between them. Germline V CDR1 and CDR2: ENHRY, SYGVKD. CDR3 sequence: CATGGLNTEAFF. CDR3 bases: TGTGCCACTGGGGGCCTCAACACTGAAGCTTTCTTT.

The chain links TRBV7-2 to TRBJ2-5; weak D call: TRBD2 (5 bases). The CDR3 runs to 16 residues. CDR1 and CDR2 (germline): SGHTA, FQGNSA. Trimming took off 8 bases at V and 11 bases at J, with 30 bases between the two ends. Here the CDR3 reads CASSLSPLRDLNEQYF. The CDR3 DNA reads TGTGCCAGCTCATTATCCCCCCTTCGGGATCTCAATGAGCAGTACTTC.

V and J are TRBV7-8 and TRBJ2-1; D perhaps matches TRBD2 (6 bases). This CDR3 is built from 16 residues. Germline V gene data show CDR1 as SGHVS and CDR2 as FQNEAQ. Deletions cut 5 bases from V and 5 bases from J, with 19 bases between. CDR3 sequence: CASSPRGSGAHNEQFF. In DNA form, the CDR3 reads TGTGCCAGCAGCCCGCGGGGTAGCGGAGCTCACAATGAGCAGTTCTTC.

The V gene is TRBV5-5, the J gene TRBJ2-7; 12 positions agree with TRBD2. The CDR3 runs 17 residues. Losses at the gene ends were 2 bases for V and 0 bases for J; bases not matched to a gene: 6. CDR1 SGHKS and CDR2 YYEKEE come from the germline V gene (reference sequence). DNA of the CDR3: TGTGCCAGCAGCTTCGATGGACTAGCGGGGCTCTCCTACGAGCAGTACTTC. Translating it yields CASSFDGLAGLSYEQYF.

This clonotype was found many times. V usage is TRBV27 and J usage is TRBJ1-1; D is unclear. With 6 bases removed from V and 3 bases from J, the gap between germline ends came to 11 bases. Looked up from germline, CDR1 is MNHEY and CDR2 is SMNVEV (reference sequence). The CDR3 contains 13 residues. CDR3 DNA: TGTGCCAGCAGCCCGGCGGGTCACACTGAAGCTTTCTTT. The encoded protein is CASSPAGHTEAFF.

This CDR3 reads CASSHETSGIWYNEQFF. In DNA, the CDR3 is TGTGCCAGCAGCCACGAGACTAGCGGGATCTGGTACAATGAGCAGTTCTTC. The chain couples TRBV11-2 to TRBJ2-1, with 11 bases fitting TRBD2. There are 17 residues in the CDR3. CDR1 and CDR2 (germline): SGHAT, FQNNGV. Trimming at V came to 5 bases and at J to 4 bases, leaving 10 bases not matched to a gene.

CDR3 sequence (DNA): TGCAGCACCGGGACAGGGGTCGCGGGGGGTAACACTGAAGCTTTCTTT. It encodes CSTGTGVAGGNTEAFF. The chain uses TRBV20-1 and TRBJ1-1, with 10 positions matching TRBD1. CDR1 and CDR2 (germline): DFQATT, SNEGSKA (reference sequence). CDR3 length equals 16 residues.

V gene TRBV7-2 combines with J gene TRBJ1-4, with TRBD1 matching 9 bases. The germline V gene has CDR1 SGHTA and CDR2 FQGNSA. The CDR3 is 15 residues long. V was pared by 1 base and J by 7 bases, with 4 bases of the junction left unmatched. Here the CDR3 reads CASSLGTGDAEKLFF. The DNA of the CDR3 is TGTGCCAGCAGCTTAGGGACAGGGGACGCTGAAAAACTGTTTTTT.

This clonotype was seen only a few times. The CDR3 sequence: CAINRRDSLAAEQFF. CDR3 coding DNA: TGTGCCATCAACCGCCGGGACTCGCTGGCGGCTGAGCAGTTCTTC. V is TRBV10-3 and J is TRBJ2-1; the D gene is possibly TRBD2 (6 bases). The CDR3 runs to 15 residues. V lost 7 bases, J lost 9 bases, and 22 bases lay in between. Germline values: CDR1 ENHRY, CDR2 SYGVKD.